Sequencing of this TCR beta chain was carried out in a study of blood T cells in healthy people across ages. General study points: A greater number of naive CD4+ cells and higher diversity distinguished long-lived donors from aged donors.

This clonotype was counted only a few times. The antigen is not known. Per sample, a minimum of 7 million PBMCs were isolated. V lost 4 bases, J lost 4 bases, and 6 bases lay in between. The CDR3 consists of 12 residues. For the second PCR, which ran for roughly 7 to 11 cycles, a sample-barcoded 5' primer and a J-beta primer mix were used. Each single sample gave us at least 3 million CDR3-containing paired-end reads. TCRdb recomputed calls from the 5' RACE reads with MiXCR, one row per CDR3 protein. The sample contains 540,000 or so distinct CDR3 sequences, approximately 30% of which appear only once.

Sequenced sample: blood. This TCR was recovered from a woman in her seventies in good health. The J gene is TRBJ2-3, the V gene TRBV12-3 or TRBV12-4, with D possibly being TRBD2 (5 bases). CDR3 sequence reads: CASSSSPDTQYF. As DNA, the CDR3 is TGTGCCAGCAGTTCTAGCCCAGATACGCAGTATTTT.